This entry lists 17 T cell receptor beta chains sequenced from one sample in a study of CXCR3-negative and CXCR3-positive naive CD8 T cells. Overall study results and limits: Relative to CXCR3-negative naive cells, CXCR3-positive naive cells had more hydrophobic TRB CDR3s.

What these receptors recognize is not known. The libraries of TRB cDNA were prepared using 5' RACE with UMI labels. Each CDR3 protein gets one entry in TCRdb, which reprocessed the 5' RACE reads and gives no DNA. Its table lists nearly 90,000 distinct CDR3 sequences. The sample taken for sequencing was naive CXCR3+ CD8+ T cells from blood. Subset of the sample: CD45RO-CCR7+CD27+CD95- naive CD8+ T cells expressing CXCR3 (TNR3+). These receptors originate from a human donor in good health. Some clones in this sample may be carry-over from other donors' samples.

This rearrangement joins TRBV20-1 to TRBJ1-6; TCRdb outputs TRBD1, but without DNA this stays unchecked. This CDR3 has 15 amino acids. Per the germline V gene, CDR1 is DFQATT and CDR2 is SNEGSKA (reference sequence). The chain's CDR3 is CSASDYRGDNSPLHF.

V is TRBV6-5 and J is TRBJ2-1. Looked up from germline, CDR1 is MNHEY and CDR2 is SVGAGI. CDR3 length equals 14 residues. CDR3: CASSYDGSYNEQFF.

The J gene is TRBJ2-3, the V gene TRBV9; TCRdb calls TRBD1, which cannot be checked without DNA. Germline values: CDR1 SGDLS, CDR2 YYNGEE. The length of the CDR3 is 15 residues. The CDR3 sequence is CASSYGDSFTDTQYF.

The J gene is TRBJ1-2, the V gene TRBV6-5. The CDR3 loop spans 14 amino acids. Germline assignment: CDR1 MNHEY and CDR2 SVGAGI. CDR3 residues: CASSIGQLNYGYTF.

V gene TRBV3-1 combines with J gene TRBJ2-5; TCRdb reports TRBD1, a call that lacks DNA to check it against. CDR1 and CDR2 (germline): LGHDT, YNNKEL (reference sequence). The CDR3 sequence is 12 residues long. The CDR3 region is CASLGPQETQYF.

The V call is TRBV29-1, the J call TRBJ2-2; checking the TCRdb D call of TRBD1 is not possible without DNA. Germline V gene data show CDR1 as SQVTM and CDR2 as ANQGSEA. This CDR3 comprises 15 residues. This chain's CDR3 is CSVPAPAISTGELFF.

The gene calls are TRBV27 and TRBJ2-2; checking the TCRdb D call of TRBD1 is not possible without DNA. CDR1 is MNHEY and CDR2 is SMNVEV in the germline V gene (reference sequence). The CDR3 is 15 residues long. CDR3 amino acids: CASSLATGYSGELFF.

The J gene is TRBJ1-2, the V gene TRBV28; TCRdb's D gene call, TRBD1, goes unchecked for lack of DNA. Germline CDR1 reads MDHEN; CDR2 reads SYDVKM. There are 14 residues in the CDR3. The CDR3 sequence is CASSPDRVHYGYTF.

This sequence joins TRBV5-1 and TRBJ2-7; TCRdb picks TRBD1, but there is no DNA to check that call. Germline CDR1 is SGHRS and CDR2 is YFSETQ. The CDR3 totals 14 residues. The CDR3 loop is CASSWDRAEYEQYF.

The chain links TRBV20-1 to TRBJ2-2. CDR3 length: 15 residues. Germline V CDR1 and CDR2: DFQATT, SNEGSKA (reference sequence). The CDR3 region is CSARSAGILTGELFF.

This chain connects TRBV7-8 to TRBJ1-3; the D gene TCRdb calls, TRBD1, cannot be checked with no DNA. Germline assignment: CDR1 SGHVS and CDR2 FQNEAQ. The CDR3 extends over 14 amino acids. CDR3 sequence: CASSLDRGSNTIYF.

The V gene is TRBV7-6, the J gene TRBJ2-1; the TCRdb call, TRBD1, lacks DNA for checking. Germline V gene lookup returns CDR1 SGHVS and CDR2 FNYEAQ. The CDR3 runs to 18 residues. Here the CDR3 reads CASGPDREEGSSYNEQFF. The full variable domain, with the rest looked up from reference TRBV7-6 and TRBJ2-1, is GAGVSQSPRYKVTKRGQDVALRCDPISGHVSLYWYRQALGQGPEFLTYFNYEAQQDKSGLPNDRFSAERPEGSISTLTIQRTEQRDSAMYRCASGPDREEGSSYNEQFFGPGTRLTVL.

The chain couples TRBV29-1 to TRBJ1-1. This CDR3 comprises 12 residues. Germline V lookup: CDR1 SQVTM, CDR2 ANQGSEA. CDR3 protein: CSVVGGGTEAFF.

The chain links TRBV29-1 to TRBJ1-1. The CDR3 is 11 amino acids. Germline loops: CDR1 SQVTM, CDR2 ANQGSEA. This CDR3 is CSVDLRTEAFF.

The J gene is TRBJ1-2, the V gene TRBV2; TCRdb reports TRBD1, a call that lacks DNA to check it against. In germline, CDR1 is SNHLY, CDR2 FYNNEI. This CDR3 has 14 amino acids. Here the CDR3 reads CASTTGQGLLGYTF.

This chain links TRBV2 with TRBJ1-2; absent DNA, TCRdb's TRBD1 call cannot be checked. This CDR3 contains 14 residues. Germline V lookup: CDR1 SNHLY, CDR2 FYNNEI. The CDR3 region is CASSGLGENYGYTF.

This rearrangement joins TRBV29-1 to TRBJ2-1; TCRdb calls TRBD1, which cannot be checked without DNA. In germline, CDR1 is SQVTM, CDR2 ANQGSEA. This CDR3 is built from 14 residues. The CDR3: CSARGIISYNEQFF.